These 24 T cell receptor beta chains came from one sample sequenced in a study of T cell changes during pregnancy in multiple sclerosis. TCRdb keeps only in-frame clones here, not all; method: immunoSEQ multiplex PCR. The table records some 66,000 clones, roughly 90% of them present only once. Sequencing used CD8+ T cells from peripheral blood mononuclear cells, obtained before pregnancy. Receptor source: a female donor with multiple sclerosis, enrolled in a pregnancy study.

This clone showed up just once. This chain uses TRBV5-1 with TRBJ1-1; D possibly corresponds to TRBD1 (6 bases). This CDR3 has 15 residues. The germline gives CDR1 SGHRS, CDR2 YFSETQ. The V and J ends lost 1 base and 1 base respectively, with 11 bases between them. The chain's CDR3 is CASSLWGGQNTEAFF. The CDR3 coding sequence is TGCGCCAGCAGCTTGTGGGGGGGGCAGAACACTGAAGCTTTCTTT.

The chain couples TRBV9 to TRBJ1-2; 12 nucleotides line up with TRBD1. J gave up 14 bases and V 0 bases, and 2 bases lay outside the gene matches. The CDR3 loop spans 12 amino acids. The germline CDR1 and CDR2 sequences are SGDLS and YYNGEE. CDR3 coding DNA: TGTGCCAGCAGCGTAGAGGGACAGGGGGCAACCTTC. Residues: CASSVEGQGATF. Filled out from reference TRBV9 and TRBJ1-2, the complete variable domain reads DSGVTQTPKHLITATGQRVTLRCSPRSGDLSVYWYQQSLDQGLQFLIQYYNGEERAKGNILERFSAQQFPDLHSELNLSSLELGDSALYFCASSVEGQGATFGSGTRLTVV.

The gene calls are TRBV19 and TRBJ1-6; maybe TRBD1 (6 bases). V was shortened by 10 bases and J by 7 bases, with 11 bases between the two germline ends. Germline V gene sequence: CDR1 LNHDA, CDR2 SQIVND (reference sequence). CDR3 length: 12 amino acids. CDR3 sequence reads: CATTGQNSPLHF. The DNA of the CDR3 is TGTGCCACTACAGGGCAAAATTCACCCCTCCACTTT.

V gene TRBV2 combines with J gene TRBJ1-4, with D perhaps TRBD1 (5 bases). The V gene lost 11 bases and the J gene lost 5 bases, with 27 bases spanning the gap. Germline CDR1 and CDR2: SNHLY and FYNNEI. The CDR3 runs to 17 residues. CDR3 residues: CAYDLLHLGGENEKLFF. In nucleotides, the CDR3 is TGTGCCTACGACCTTCTTCACCTCGGGGGGGAGAATGAAAAACTGTTTTTT.

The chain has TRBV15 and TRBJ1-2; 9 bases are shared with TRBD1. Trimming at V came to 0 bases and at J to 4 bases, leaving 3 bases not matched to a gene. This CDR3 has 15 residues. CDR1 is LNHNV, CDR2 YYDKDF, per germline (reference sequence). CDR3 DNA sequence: TGTGCCACCAGCAGAGATCGGGGACAGGGCTATGGCTACACCTTC. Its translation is CATSRDRGQGYGYTF.

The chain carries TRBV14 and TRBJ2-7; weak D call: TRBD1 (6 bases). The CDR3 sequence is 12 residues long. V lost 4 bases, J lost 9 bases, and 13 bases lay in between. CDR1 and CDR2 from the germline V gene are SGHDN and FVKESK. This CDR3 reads CASSLDRLGQYF. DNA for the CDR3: TGTGCCAGCAGCCTCGACAGGTTGGGGCAGTACTTC. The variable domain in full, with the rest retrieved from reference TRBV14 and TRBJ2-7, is EAGVTQFPSHSVIEKGQTVTLRCDPISGHDNLYWYRRVMGKEIKFLLHFVKESKQDESGMPNNRFLAERTGGTYSTLKVQPAELEDSGVYFCASSLDRLGQYFGPGTRLTVT.

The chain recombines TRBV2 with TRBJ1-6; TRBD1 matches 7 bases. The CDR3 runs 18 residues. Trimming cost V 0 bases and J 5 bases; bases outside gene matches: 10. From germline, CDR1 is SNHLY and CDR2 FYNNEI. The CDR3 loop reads CASSEAIQTGADNSPLHF. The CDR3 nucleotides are TGTGCCAGCAGTGAAGCCATTCAAACAGGGGCGGATAATTCACCCCTCCACTTT. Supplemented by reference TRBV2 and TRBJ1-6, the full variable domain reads EPEVTQTPSHQVTQMGQEVILRCVPISNHLYFYWYRQILGQKVEFLVSFYNNEISEKSEIFDDQFSVERPDGSNFTLKIRSTKLEDSAMYFCASSEAIQTGADNSPLHFGNGTRLTVT.

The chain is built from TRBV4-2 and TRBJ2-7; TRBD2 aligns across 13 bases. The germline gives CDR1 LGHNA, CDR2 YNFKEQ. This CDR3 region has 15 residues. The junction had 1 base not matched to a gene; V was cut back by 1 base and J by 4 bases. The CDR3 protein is CASSQGTSGGYEQYF. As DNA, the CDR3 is TGTGCCAGCAGCCAAGGGACTAGCGGGGGTTACGAGCAGTACTTC.

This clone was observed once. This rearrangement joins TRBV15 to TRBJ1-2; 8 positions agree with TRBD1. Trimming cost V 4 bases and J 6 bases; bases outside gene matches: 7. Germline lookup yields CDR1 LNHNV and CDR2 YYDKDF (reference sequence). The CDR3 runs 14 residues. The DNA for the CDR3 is TGTGCCACCAGCATCCTCAGGGGGCCGAATGGCTACACCTTC. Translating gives CATSILRGPNGYTF.

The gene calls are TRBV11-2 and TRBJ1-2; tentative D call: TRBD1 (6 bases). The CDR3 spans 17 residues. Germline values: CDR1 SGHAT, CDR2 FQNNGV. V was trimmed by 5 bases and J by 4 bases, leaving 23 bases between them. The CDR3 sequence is CASSNRDIDEHLYGYTF. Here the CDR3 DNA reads TGTGCCAGCAGCAACCGGGACATCGACGAACACCTCTATGGCTACACCTTC.

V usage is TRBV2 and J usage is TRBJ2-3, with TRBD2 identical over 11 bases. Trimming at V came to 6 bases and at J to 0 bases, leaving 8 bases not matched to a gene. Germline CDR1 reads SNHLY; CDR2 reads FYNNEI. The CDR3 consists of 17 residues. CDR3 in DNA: TGTGCCAGCAGGGGTCCGACTAGCGGGGAGAGCACAGATACGCAGTATTTT. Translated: CASRGPTSGESTDTQYF.

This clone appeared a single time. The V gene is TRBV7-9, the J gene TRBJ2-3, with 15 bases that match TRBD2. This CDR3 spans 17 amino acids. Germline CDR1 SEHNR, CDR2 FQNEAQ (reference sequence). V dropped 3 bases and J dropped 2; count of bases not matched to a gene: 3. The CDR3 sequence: CASSFGTSGGHTDTQYF. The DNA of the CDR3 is TGTGCCAGCAGCTTCGGGACTAGCGGGGGGCACACAGATACGCAGTATTTT. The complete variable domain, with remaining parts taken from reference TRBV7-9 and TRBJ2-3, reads DTGVSQNPRHKITKRGQNVTFRCDPISEHNRLYWYRQTLGQGPEFLTYFQNEAQLEKSRLLSDRFSAERPKGSFSTLEIQRTEQGDSAMYLCASSFGTSGGHTDTQYFGPGTRLTVL.

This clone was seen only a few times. In DNA, the CDR3 is TGTGCCTGGGACAGGGTCTCTTGGCATGGCTACACCTTC. As protein: CAWDRVSWHGYTF. J is TRBJ1-2 and V is TRBV30; 7 bases match TRBD1. V was pared by 5 bases and J by 6 bases, with 9 bases of the junction left unmatched. This CDR3 has 13 amino acids. Germline V gene lookup returns CDR1 GTSNPN and CDR2 SVGIG (reference sequence).

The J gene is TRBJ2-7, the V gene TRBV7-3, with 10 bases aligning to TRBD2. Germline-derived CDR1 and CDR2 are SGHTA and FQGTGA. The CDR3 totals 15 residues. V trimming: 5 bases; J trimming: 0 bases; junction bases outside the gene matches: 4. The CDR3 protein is CASSPLAGTSYEQYF. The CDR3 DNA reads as TGTGCCAGCAGCCCACTAGCGGGAACCTCCTACGAGCAGTACTTC.

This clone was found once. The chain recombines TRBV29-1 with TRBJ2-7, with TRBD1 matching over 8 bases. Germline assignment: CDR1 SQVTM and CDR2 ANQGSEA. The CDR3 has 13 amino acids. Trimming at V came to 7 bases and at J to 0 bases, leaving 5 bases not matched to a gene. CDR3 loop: CSAGDRSSYEQYF. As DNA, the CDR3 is TGCAGCGCCGGGGACAGGAGCTCCTACGAGCAGTACTTC.

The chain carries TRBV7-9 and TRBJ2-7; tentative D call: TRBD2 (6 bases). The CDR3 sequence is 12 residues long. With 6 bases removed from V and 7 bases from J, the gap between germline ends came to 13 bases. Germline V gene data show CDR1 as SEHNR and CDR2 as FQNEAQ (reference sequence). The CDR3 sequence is CASSPGTPEQYF. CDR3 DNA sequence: TGTGCCAGCAGTCCCGGGACTCCAGAGCAGTACTTC.

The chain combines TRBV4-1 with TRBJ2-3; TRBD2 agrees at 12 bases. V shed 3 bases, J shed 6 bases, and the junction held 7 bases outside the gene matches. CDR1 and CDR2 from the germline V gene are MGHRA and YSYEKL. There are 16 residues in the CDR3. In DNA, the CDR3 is TGCGCCAGCAGCCATCTAGCGGGGGGGCCCTCCGATACGCAGTATTTT. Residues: CASSHLAGGPSDTQYF.

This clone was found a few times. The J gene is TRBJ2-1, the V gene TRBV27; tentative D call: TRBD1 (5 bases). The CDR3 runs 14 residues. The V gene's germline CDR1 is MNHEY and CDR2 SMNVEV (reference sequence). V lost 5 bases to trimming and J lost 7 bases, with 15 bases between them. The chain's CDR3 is CASSLGPRGNEQFF. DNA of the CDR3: TGTGCCAGCAGTCTCGGCCCAAGGGGTAATGAGCAGTTCTTC.

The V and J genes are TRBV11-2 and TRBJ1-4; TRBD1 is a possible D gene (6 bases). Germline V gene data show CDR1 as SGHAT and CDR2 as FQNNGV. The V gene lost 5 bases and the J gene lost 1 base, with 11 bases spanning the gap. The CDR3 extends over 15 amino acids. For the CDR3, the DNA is TGTGCCAGCAGCCCAGGGGTGTTAACTAATGAAAAACTGTTTTTT. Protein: CASSPGVLTNEKLFF.

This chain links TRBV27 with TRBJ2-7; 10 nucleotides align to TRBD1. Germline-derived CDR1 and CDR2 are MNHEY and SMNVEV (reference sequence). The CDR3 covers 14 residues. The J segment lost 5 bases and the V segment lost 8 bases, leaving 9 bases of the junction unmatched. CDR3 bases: TGTGCCAGCGGTTACCGGGACAGGGGCCACGAGCAGTACTTC. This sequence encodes CASGYRDRGHEQYF.

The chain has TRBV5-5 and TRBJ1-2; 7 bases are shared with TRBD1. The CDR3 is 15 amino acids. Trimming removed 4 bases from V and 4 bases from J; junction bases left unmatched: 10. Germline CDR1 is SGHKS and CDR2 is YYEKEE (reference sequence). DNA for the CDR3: TGTGCCAGCAGCCTGGGACAGCCCGTGGGCTATGGCTACACCTTC. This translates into CASSLGQPVGYGYTF.

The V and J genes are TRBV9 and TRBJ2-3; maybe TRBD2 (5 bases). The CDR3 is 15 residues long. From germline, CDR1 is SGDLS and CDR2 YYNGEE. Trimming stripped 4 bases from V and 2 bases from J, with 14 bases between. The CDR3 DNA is TGTGCCAGCAGCCCAGAGGGAAGGGTCACAGATACGCAGTATTTT. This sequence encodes CASSPEGRVTDTQYF.

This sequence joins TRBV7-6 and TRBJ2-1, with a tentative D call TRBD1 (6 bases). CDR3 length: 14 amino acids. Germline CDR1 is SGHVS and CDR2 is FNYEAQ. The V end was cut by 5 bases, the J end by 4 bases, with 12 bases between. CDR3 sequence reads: CASSTRQAYNEQFF. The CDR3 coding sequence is TGTGCCAGCAGCACCCGACAGGCTTACAATGAGCAGTTCTTC.

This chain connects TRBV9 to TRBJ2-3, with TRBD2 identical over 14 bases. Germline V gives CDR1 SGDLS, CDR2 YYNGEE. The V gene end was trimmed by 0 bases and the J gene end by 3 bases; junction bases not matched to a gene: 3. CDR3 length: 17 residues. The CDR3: CASSVEGLAGVTDTQYF. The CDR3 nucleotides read TGTGCCAGCAGCGTAGAGGGACTAGCGGGGGTAACAGATACGCAGTATTTT.